This T cell receptor (beta chain) was sequenced for a study of tumor-infiltrating lymphocytes in primary liver carcinoma. A remark on this clonotype: A read error may account for a junction end that differs from germline.

Scientists recovered RNA and DNA together from approximately 20-30 mg of unsorted bulk tissue. Researchers took samples from five separate regions of each tumor. A constant-region primer served to make TCR beta cDNA from about 0.5 ug total RNA. ARM-PCR was slightly modified, and three nested multiplex PCR rounds with it gave rise to the TCR beta libraries. Each CDR3 protein gets one entry after TCRdb re-called the multiplex PCR reads with MiXCR. The data contain tens of thousands of distinct CDR3 sequences, 70% to 85% of them singletons. Sample: liver tumor tissue from sampling region 5. Subset in this sample: tumor region T5, tumor centre. The source is a man aged 40-49 years with primary liver carcinoma and hepatitis B virus infection.

The CDR3 DNA reads as TGTGCCACTACTGGAATAGCGGAAGTTTATAAGTCCCACGAGCACTACTTC. Translation gives CATTGIAEVYKSHEHYF. V is TRBV4-2 and J is TRBJ2-7; TRBD2 is a possible D gene (6 bases). This CDR3 contains 17 residues. CDR1 LGHNA and CDR2 YNFKEQ come from the germline V gene.